This T cell receptor beta chain was sequenced during a study of tumor-infiltrating lymphocytes in primary liver carcinoma. The source of the blood RNA was unsorted whole blood, and germline DNA was extracted as well. The investigators made TCR beta cDNA from approximately 0.5 ug total RNA, using a constant-region primer. Slightly modified ARM-PCR served as the procedure for the TCR beta libraries. These libraries came from three rounds of nested multiplex PCR. TRBV1-TRBV30 forward primers and a C-beta reverse primer were used in the first two PCR rounds, which each ran for around 10 cycles. TCRdb reprocessed the multiplex PCR reads with MiXCR, giving one entry per CDR3 protein. The sample holds almost 200,000 distinct CDR3 sequences, approximately 65% seen once. This clonotype was counted at least ten times. CDR1 is SEHNR, CDR2 FQNEAQ, per germline (reference sequence). V trimming: 5 bases; J trimming: 4 bases; junction bases outside the gene matches: 4. This CDR3 region has 16 residues.

The TCR was taken from a woman aged 55 to 70 with primary liver carcinoma and hepatitis B virus infection. This chain joins TRBV7-9 and TRBJ2-2; 13 nucleotides align to TRBD2. The material sequenced was peripheral blood. CDR3 residues: CASSRTSGGLTGELFF. The DNA of the CDR3 is TGTGCCAGCAGCCGGACTAGCGGGGGACTCACCGGGGAGCTGTTTTTT.